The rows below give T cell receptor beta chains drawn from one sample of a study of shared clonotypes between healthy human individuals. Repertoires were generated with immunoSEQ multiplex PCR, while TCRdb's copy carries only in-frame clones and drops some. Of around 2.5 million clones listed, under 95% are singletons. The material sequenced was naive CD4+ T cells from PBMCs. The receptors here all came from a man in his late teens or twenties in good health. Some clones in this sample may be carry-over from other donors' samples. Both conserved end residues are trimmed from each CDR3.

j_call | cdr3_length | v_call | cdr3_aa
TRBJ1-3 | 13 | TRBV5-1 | ASSPDKSSGNTIY
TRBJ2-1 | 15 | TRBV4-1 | ASSQATGGNSYNEQF
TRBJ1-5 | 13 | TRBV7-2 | ASSLLGLQGQPQH
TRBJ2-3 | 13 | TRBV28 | ASRVTGASFDTQY
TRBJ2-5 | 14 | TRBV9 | ASSVEGGASSETQY
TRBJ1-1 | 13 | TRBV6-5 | ASSYGQGQHTEAF
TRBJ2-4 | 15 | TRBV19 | ASSIVSSFLAKNIQY
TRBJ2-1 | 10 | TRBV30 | AWSVTGNEQF
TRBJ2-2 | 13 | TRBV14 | ASTRQFPHTGELF
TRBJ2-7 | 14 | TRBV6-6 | ASSLPKGPEIYEQY
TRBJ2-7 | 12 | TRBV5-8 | ASSSVPGQNEQY
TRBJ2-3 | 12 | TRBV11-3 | ASSLEASTDTQY
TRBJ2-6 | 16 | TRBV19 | ASSKMGQGVGGANVLT
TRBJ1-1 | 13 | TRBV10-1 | ASSESTGRGTEAF
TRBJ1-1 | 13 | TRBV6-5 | ASRTPAGMNTEAF
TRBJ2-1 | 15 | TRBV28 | ASSPSPGGVGYNEQF
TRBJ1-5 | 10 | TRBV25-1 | ASSEGNRAQH
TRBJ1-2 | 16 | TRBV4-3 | ASSQATPIQHTNYGYT
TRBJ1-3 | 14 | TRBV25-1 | ASSEPPIKAGNTIY
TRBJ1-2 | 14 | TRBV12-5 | ASVQTLRRLYYGYT
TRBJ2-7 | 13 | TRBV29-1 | SVPDLGGWAYEQY
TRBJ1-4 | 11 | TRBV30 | AWSGGSGEKLF
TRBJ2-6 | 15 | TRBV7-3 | ASSDNGAGLGANVLT
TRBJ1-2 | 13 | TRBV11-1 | ASSLPGQGAKGYT
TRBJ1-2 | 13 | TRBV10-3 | AIRAPTEANYGYT